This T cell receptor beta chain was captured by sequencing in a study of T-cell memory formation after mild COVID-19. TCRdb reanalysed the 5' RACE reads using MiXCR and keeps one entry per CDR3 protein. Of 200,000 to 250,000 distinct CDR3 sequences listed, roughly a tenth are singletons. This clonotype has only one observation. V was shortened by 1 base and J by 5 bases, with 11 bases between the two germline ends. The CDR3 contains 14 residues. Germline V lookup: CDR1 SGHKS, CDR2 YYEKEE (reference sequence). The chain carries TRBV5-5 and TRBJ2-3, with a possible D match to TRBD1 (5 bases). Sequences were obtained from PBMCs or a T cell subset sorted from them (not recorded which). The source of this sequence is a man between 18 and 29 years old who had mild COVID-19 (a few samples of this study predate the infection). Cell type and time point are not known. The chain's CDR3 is CASSLIREEDTQYF. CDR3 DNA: TGTGCCAGCAGCTTGATCAGGGAAGAAGATACGCAGTATTTT.